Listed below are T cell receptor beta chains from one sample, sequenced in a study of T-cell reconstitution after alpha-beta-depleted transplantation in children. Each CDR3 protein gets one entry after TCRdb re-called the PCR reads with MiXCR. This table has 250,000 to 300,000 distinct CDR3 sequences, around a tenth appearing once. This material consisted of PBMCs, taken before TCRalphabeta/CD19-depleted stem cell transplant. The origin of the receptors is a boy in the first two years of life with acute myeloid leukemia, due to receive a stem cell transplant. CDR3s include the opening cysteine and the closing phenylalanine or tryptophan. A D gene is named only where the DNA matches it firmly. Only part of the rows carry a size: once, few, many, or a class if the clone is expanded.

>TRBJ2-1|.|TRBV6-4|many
TGTGCCAGCAGTGACTCGACAGGGTGGGGGGACAATGAGCAGTTCTTC
CASSDSTGWGDNEQFF
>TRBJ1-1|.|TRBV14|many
TGTGCCAGCAGCCAAGGAAGCTTGGAAGCTTTCTTT
CASSQGSLEAFF
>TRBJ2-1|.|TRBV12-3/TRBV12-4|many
TGTGCCAGCAGTTTTTTGCACAATGAGCAGTTCTTC
CASSFLHNEQFF
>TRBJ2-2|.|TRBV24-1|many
TGTGCCACCAGTGCGAGGACCGGGGAGCTGTTTTTT
CATSARTGELFF
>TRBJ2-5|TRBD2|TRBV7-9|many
TGTGCCAGCAGCTCCCCGGGAGGACAAGAGACCCAGTACTTC
CASSSPGGQETQYF
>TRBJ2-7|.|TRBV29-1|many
TGCAGCGTTCCCGTCTTCCCCGGGGCCTACGAGCAGTACTTC
CSVPVFPGAYEQYF
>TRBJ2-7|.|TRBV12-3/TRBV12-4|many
TGTGCCAGCAGTTCCTACAGGGGAGGGGGCTACGAGCAGTACTTC
CASSSYRGGGYEQYF
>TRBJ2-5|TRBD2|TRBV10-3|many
TGTGCCATCAGTGCTCGGACTAGCGACGCGCAAGAGACCCAGTACTTC
CAISARTSDAQETQYF
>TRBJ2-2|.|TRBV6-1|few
TGTGCCAGCAGTCCCCTACCAGGGACCGGGGAGCTGTTTTTT
CASSPLPGTGELFF
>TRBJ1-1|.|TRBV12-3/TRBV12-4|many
TGTGCCAGCAGTTCATGGACTCTTGACACTGAAGCTTTCTTT
CASSSWTLDTEAFF
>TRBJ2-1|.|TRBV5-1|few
TGCGCCAGCAGCCCATCTCGGGCTTACAATGAGCAGTTCTTC
CASSPSRAYNEQFF
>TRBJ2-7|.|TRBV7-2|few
TGTGCCAGCAGCTTAGCGCAGGTCTCGGGCTCCTACGAGCAGTACTTC
CASSLAQVSGSYEQYF
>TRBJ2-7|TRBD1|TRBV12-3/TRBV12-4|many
TGTGCCAGCAGCCAACAGGGGATGGGCTACGAGCAGTACTTC
CASSQQGMGYEQYF
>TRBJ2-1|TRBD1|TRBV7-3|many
TGTGCCAGCAGCTTTTCCGGGACAGGGGAGAGGGATGAGCAGTTCTTC
CASSFSGTGERDEQFF
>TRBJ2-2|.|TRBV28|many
TGTGCCAGCAGTTTAACGGCAGGGACGAACACCGGGGAGCTGTTTTTT
CASSLTAGTNTGELFF
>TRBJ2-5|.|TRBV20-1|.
TGCAGTGCTAGGGGAGATCAAGAGACCCAGTACTTC
CSARGDQETQYF
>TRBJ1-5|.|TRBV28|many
TGTGCCAGCAGTTTTCCCCAATATGGGTCCCTTCAGCCCCATCATTTT
CASSFPQYGSLQPHHF
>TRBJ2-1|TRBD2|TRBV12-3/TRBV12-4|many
TGTGCCAGCAGTTTATGGCTAGCGGGAGGAGTCCCCTACAATGAGCAGTTCTTC
CASSLWLAGGVPYNEQFF
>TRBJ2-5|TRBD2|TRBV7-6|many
TGTGCCAGCAGTCCAAGGGTTCTAGCGGGCTACCAAGAGACCCAGTACTTC
CASSPRVLAGYQETQYF
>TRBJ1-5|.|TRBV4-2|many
TGTGCCAGCAGCCAAGATAGGGCAGGGGGCAATCAGCCCCAGCATTTT
CASSQDRAGGNQPQHF
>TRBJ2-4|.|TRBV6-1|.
TGTGCCAGCAGTCCCCGGGTAGCCAAAAACATTCAGTACTTC
CASSPRVAKNIQYF
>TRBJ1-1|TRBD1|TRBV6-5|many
TGTGCCAGCAGTTACCGACAGGGGCAGTGGAACACTGAAGCTTTCTTT
CASSYRQGQWNTEAFF
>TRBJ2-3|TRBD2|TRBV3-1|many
TGTGCCAGCAGCCCCCGGACTAGCCGACGCACAGATACGCAGTATTTT
CASSPRTSRRTDTQYF
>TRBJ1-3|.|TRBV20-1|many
TGCAGTGCCCGGCGCGGGTACAGGTCCTCTGGAAACACCATATATTTT
CSARRGYRSSGNTIYF
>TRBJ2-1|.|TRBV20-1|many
TGCAGTGCTAGAGCCAATGAGCAGTTCTTC
CSARANEQFF
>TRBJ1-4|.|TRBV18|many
TGTGCCAGCTCAACGACGGTAACTAATGAAAAACTGTTTTTT
CASSTTVTNEKLFF
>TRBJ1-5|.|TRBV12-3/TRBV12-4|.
TGTGCCAGCAGTTTGGGTTCCTCCCATAGCAATCAGCCCCAGCATTTT
CASSLGSSHSNQPQHF
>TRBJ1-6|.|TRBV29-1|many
TGCAGCGATAACTCTAATTCACCCCTCCACTTT
CSDNSNSPLHF
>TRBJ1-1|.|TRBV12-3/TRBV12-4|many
TGTGCCAGCAGCCCGGGGGGGGCCGCTTTCTTT
CASSPGGAAFF
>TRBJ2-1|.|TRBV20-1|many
TGCAGTGCTTACCCCCTAGCCCGCCCCCATGAGCAGTTCTTC
CSAYPLARPHEQFF
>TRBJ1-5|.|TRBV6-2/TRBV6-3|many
TGTGCCAGCAGTTCCCGGGCCGGGCAGCCCCAGCATTTT
CASSSRAGQPQHF
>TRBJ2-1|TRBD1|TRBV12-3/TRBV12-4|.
TGTGCCAGCAGTTCATGGGACAGGGGGGCGTCGAATGGGCAGTTCTTC
CASSSWDRGASNGQFF
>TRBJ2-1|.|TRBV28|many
TGTGCCAGCAGTTTCTCCTTAATCATCTATAGGGATCGCTCCTACAATGAGCAGTTCTTC
CASSFSLIIYRDRSYNEQFF
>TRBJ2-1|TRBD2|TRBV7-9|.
TGTGCCAGCAGCTTAGCATGGGGCGGGAGCTACAATGAGCAGTTCTTC
CASSLAWGGSYNEQFF
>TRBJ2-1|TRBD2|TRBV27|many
TGTGCCAGCAGTTTGTTAGCGGGAGGGGTCTACAATGAGCAGTTCTTC
CASSLLAGGVYNEQFF
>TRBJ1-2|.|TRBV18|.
TGTGCCAGCTCACCACCTTGGGACGGCGGAGAGAGCTACACCTTC
CASSPPWDGGESYTF
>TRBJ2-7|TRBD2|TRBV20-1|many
TGCAGTGCTAGAGGTCCGGGGCGGGGGAACGAGCAGTACTTC
CSARGPGRGNEQYF
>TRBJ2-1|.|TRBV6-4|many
TGTGCCAGCAGTGACTCACATCCGCCCGTATACGATGAGCAGTTCTTC
CASSDSHPPVYDEQFF
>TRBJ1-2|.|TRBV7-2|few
TGTGCCAGCATCGACTCAGGGAAATATGGCTACACCTTC
CASIDSGKYGYTF
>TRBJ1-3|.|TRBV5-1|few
TGCGCCAGCAGCGTTGACAGGTCCTCTGGAAACACCATATATTTT
CASSVDRSSGNTIYF
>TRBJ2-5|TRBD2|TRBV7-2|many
TGTGCCAGCAGCCCCCCCGGGACTACCGATGAGACCCAGTACTTC
CASSPPGTTDETQYF
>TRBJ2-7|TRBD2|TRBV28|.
TGTGCTATGTCACCCTCGACTAGCGGGAGCTGCGAGCAGTACTTC
CAMSPSTSGSCEQYF
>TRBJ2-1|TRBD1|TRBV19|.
TGTGCCAGTAGTACGACAGGGATATACAATGAGCAGTTCTTC
CASSTTGIYNEQFF
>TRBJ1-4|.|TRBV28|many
TGTGCCACCTCGACGGAATATGCAACTAATGAAAAACTGTTTTTT
CATSTEYATNEKLFF
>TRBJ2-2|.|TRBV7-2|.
TGTGCCAGCAGCTTTGCTACCACCGGGGAGCTGTTTTTT
CASSFATTGELFF
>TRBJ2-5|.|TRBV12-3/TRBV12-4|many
TGTGCCAGCAGTTATCGGGACTCCGGATTGAAAGAGACCCAGTACTTC
CASSYRDSGLKETQYF
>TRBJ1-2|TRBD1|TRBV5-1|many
TGCGCCAGCAGCTTGGGGGACAGCCGTGCTAACTATGGCTACACCTTC
CASSLGDSRANYGYTF
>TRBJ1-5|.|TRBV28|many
TGTGCCAGCAGGGAATCCCAGGTTAATAGCAATCAGCCCCAGCATTTT
CASRESQVNSNQPQHF
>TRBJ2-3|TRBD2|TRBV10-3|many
TGTGCCACCGCTAGCGGGGACTTGGCAGATACGCAGTATTTT
CATASGDLADTQYF
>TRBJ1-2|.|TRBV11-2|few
TGTGCCAGCAGCTTAACAAGGTCACCTACTGGCTACACCTTC
CASSLTRSPTGYTF
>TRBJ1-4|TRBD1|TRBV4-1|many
TGCGCCAGCAGCGAGGGACAGAGAAATGAAAAACTGTTTTTT
CASSEGQRNEKLFF
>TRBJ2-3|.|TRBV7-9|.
TGTGCCAGCAGCTTAGAACGTATGGGGTACACAGATACGCAGTATTTT
CASSLERMGYTDTQYF
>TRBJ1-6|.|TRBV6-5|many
TGTGCCAGCAGCTTAAATACAGGGAGAGTTCCCTATAATTCACCCCTCCACTTT
CASSLNTGRVPYNSPLHF